These 23 T cell receptor beta chains were sequenced from one sample in a study of radiotherapy plus CTLA-4 blockade in lung cancer. Clones were sequenced by immunoSEQ multiplex PCR, and TCRdb holds only the in-frame ones, with some missing. The table includes 65,000 to 95,000 clones, more than 75% detected once. Sequenced material: peripheral blood, taken from a patient treated with radiotherapy plus ipilimumab. Receptors originate from a human donor with non-small cell lung cancer that progressed on radiotherapy plus ipilimumab.

This chain connects TRBV7-9 to TRBJ1-1; D is possibly TRBD1 (5 bases). Germline CDR1 SEHNR, CDR2 FQNEAQ (reference sequence). The CDR3 covers 13 residues. Trimming took off 5 bases at V and 6 bases at J, with 13 bases between the two ends. In DNA, the CDR3 is TGTGCCAGCAGCATCGGGACGATCTCTGAAGCTTTCTTT. Protein sequence: CASSIGTISEAFF.

The chain carries TRBV29-1 and TRBJ1-4; 7 bases align to TRBD1. Germline V lookup: CDR1 SQVTM, CDR2 ANQGSEA. The trim removed 7 bases at V and 7 bases at J, leaving 9 bases unmatched. The CDR3 is 13 amino acids. CDR3 protein: CSAWDSSCEKLFF. CDR3 DNA: TGCAGCGCCTGGGACAGCTCTTGTGAAAAACTGTTTTTT. Filled out from reference TRBV29-1 and TRBJ1-4, the complete variable domain reads SAVISQKPSRDICQRGTSLTIQCQVDSQVTMMFWYRQQPGQSLTLIATANQGSEATYESGFVIDKFPISRPNLTFSTLTVSNMSPEDSSIYLCSAWDSSCEKLFFGSGTQLSVL.

The gene calls are TRBV5-1 and TRBJ2-3; no clear D. From germline, CDR1 is SGHRS and CDR2 YFSETQ. V was shortened by 4 bases and J by 0 bases, with 6 bases between the two germline ends. The CDR3 consists of 13 residues. The CDR3 nucleotides read TGCGCCAGCAGCCTACCTAGCACAGATACGCAGTATTTT. Translating it yields CASSLPSTDTQYF.

The chain recombines TRBV6-6 with TRBJ2-3, with TRBD1 as a possible D gene (6 bases). The germline V and J ends were trimmed by 7 bases and 1 base, with 15 bases remaining between them. The CDR3 consists of 15 residues. CDR1 and CDR2 from the germline V gene are MNHNY and SVGAGI (reference sequence). The CDR3 DNA reads TGTGCCAGCACAAGAGGGGACAAACGCACAGATACGCAGTATTTT. As protein: CASTRGDKRTDTQYF.

The genes are TRBV2 and TRBJ1-3; maybe TRBD1 (5 bases). The germline V gene has CDR1 SNHLY and CDR2 FYNNEI. Trimming stripped 6 bases from V and 0 bases from J, with 30 bases between. The CDR3 is 21 amino acids. The DNA of the CDR3 is TGTGCCAGCAGGGACCGGCATTTTAGCGGGACTCAAACGTTCTCTGGAAACACCATATATTTT. This gives the protein CASRDRHFSGTQTFSGNTIYF.

This clone was observed a single time. The V gene is TRBV28, the J gene TRBJ1-5; D may be TRBD1 (5 bases). Trimming shortened V by 6 bases and J by 5 bases, and 17 bases separated the two germline ends. This CDR3 has 15 amino acids. The germline V gene has CDR1 MDHEN and CDR2 SYDVKM. CDR3 nucleotide sequence: TGTGCCAGCAGAGTCCTGGGGGGACGGGATCAGCCCCAGCATTTT. Encoded protein: CASRVLGGRDQPQHF. The full variable domain, rest sourced from reference TRBV28 and TRBJ1-5, is DVKVTQSSRYLVKRTGEKVFLECVQDMDHENMFWYRQDPGLGLRLIYFSYDVKMKEKGDIPEGYSVSREKKERFSLILESASTNQTSMYLCASRVLGGRDQPQHFGDGTRLSIL.

This clone was observed a single time. This rearrangement joins TRBV30 to TRBJ1-2; the match to TRBD1 covers 7 bases. Looked up from germline, CDR1 is GTSNPN and CDR2 is SVGIG (reference sequence). The CDR3 sequence is 15 residues long. The V and J ends lost 0 bases and 4 bases, in that order; junction bases with no gene match: 8. DNA for the CDR3: TGTGCCTGGAGTGTACTAGTAGGGGGCGTCTATGGCTACACCTTC. Its protein is CAWSVLVGGVYGYTF.

The chain combines TRBV12-5 with TRBJ2-3, with 7 bases identical to TRBD2. This CDR3 comprises 15 residues. Per germline, CDR1 LGHNT and CDR2 FRNRAP. The V gene end was trimmed by 7 bases and the J gene end by 2 bases; junction bases not matched to a gene: 9. The CDR3 DNA sequence: TGTGCTAGTGCCCTAGGGACTACAAACACAGATACGCAGTATTTT. Residues: CASALGTTNTDTQYF.

The rearrangement joins TRBV6-6 to TRBJ1-5; D ambiguous. The germline V gene has CDR1 MNHNY and CDR2 SVGAGI (reference sequence). V lost 5 bases and J 1 base, leaving 12 bases between the germline ends. CDR3 length: 15 residues. CDR3 loop: CASSSRRVSNQPQHF. In DNA form, the CDR3 reads TGTGCCAGCAGTAGCCGGCGCGTAAGCAATCAGCCCCAGCATTTT.

CDR3 protein: CASSYGQTYEQYF. The DNA for the CDR3 is TGTGCCAGCAGTTACGGCCAGACCTACGAGCAGTACTTC. The chain has TRBV6-6 and TRBJ2-7; D unclear. This CDR3 has 13 residues. The germline gives CDR1 MNHNY, CDR2 SVGAGI (reference sequence). V was pared by 2 bases and J by 2 bases, with 7 bases between.

This chain links TRBV13 with TRBJ1-1; D gene uncertain. CDR3 length: 14 residues. Germline V gene lookup returns CDR1 PRHDT and CDR2 FYEKMQ (reference sequence). V was shortened by 4 bases and J by 1 base, with 10 bases between the two germline ends. CDR3 in DNA: TGTGCCAGCAGCTGGCGCCGACAGAACACTGAAGCTTTCTTT. Translation: CASSWRRQNTEAFF.

In DNA, the CDR3 is TGCGCCAGCAGCCCGGACGGTAGCAATCAGCCCCAGCATTTT. This encodes CASSPDGSNQPQHF. The V gene is TRBV5-1, the J gene TRBJ1-5; D is unclear. Germline V gives CDR1 SGHRS, CDR2 YFSETQ. This CDR3 region has 14 residues. With 4 bases removed from V and 0 bases from J, the gap between germline ends came to 8 bases.

V usage is TRBV29-1 and J usage is TRBJ2-5; D uncertain. Per germline, CDR1 SQVTM and CDR2 ANQGSEA. The CDR3 has 13 amino acids. Trimming took 3 bases from V and 5 from J, leaving 13 bases between them. The DNA for the CDR3 is TGCAGCGTTGAGCAGGTGGTTGGGGAGACCCAGTACTTC. This encodes CSVEQVVGETQYF.

V gene TRBV15 combines with J gene TRBJ2-7; possibly TRBD2 for D (6 bases). The germline V gene encodes CDR1 LNHNV and CDR2 YYDKDF (reference sequence). Trimming removed 2 bases at V and 3 bases at J, with 11 bases between. This CDR3 comprises 14 residues. For the CDR3, the DNA is TGTGCCACCAGCAGAATTACAGCGGGCTACGAGCAGTACTTC. This translates into CATSRITAGYEQYF. Filled out from reference TRBV15 and TRBJ2-7, the complete variable domain reads DAMVIQNPRYQVTQFGKPVTLSCSQTLNHNVMYWYQQKSSQAPKLLFHYYDKDFNNEADTPDNFQSRRPNTSFCFLDIRSPGLGDTAMYLCATSRITAGYEQYFGPGTRLTVT.

This clone was seen just once. The rearrangement uses TRBV27 and TRBJ2-1; no clear D. V was clipped by 2 bases and J by 7 bases, with 9 bases between them. CDR3 length: 13 residues. CDR1 and CDR2 (germline): MNHEY, SMNVEV (reference sequence). This chain's CDR3 is CASSLMSLNEQFF. The CDR3 bases are TGTGCCAGCAGTTTAATGAGTCTAAATGAGCAGTTCTTC.

This chain connects TRBV5-6 to TRBJ2-1; D call uncertain. V lost 0 bases, J lost 10 bases, and 17 bases lay in between. The V gene's germline CDR1 is SGHDT and CDR2 YYEEEE. The CDR3 loop spans 15 amino acids. The DNA for the CDR3 is TGTGCCAGCAGCTTGGGCAGGACGCCTATAGGGGAGCAGTTCTTC. It translates to CASSLGRTPIGEQFF.

This sequence joins TRBV18 and TRBJ1-1, with D unclear. Trimming stripped 3 bases from V and 3 bases from J, with 8 bases between. Germline loops: CDR1 KGHSH, CDR2 LQKENI. The CDR3 consists of 13 residues. The CDR3 sequence: CASSPGQDTEAFF. CDR3 in DNA: TGTGCCAGCTCACCCGGCCAGGACACTGAAGCTTTCTTT.

The rearrangement uses TRBV18 and TRBJ1-5; D perhaps matches TRBD1 (5 bases). Trimming stripped 5 bases from V and 1 base from J, with 12 bases between. The germline V gene encodes CDR1 KGHSH and CDR2 LQKENI. The CDR3 runs to 15 residues. The CDR3 loop is CASSGGHTSNQPQHF. Written as DNA, the CDR3 is TGTGCCAGCTCAGGAGGACATACAAGCAATCAGCCCCAGCATTTT.

This chain connects TRBV28 to TRBJ2-7; 10 bases line up with TRBD2. J was trimmed by 2 bases and V by 1 base; bases with no gene match: 2. CDR1 and CDR2 (germline): MDHEN, SYDVKM. CDR3 length equals 15 residues. In DNA, the CDR3 is TGTGCCAGCAGTTTATCACTAGCGGGAACCTACGAGCAGTACTTC. It encodes CASSLSLAGTYEQYF.

The V gene is TRBV5-1, the J gene TRBJ2-3; D tentatively fits TRBD1 or TRBD2 (5 bases each). V lost 0 bases, J lost 3 bases, and 14 bases lay in between. Germline CDR1 SGHRS, CDR2 YFSETQ. This CDR3 is 16 amino acids long. This CDR3 reads CASSLGDPGMTDTQYF. Written as DNA, the CDR3 is TGCGCCAGCAGCTTGGGGGACCCGGGAATGACAGATACGCAGTATTTT.

There are a few counts of this clone. The chain couples TRBV7-8 to TRBJ1-4; a weak D match, TRBD1 (5 bases). The length of the CDR3 is 13 residues. Germline lookup yields CDR1 SGHVS and CDR2 FQNEAQ. V shed 6 bases and J shed 7 bases, with 12 bases lying between them. CDR3 residues: CASRVPGGEKLFF. CDR3 DNA sequence: TGTGCCAGCAGGGTACCTGGGGGTGAAAAACTGTTTTTT.

The chain combines TRBV10-2 with TRBJ2-7; D is perhaps TRBD2 (6 bases). This CDR3 has 14 amino acids. V was pared by 7 bases and J by 3 bases, with 16 bases between. Germline CDR1 and CDR2: WSHSY and SAAADI. CDR3 amino acids: CASNPAGLLYEQYV. CDR3 DNA: TGCGCCAGCAATCCCGCGGGACTCCTCTACGAGCAGTACGTC.

This clone was observed once. The rearrangement uses TRBV7-9 and TRBJ2-1; 16 bases fit TRBD2. In germline, CDR1 is SEHNR, CDR2 FQNEAQ (reference sequence). The CDR3 loop spans 19 amino acids. Trimming took 5 bases from V and 0 from J; bases not matched to a gene: 7. The CDR3 nucleotides are TGTGCCAGCAGCACCCCCGGGACTAGCGGGAGGGTCTCCTACAATGAGCAGTTCTTC. This encodes CASSTPGTSGRVSYNEQFF.